These T cell receptor beta chains were read from a single sample in a study of cytomegalovirus exposure and HLA in healthy donors. Clones were sequenced by immunoSEQ multiplex PCR, and TCRdb holds only the in-frame ones, with some missing. The data hold 120,000 to 150,000 clones, with 50% to 75% observed a single time. Sequenced sample: PBMCs. These receptors were obtained from a woman aged 30 to 39 in good health and CMV-seropositive. CDR3s include the opening cysteine and the closing phenylalanine or tryptophan. The D gene is left open where the match is weak. Clone size appears in some rows only: once, few, many, or a class for an expanded clone.

TRBV7-9	once	TRBJ2-5	.	CASSLGYSAQETQYF	TGTGCCAGCAGCTTAGGGTACTCCGCCCAAGAGACCCAGTACTTC
TRBV15	.	TRBJ2-1	TRBD2	CATSRGTTSENEQFF	TGTGCCACCAGCAGAGGTACGACTAGCGAAAATGAGCAGTTCTTC
TRBV19	once	TRBJ1-4	TRBD1	CASSSRRGQGEKLFF	TGTGCCAGTAGTTCACGAAGGGGGCAAGGTGAAAAACTGTTTTTT
TRBV2	.	TRBJ2-2	TRBD2	CASAGLINTGELFF	TGTGCCAGCGCGGGACTAATAAACACCGGGGAGCTGTTTTTT
TRBV4-2	few	TRBJ1-2	.	CASSLPPPRQAGGYGYTF	TGTGCCAGCAGCCTCCCCCCCCCACGACAGGCGGGGGGCTATGGCTACACCTTC
TRBV18	once	TRBJ2-7	TRBD2	CASSGLAWGEQYF	TGTGCCAGCTCGGGACTAGCGTGGGGCGAGCAGTACTTC
TRBV30	.	TRBJ2-6	.	CAWSLGGAGANVLTF	TGTGCCTGGAGCCTAGGGGGTGCTGGGGCCAACGTCCTGACTTTC
TRBV4-1	.	TRBJ2-7	.	CASSQNEVSGPYEQYF	TGCGCCAGCAGCCAAAACGAGGTCAGCGGTCCTTACGAGCAGTACTTC
TRBV19	.	TRBJ1-1	TRBD1	CASSKDRAMNTEAFF	TGTGCCAGTAGTAAGGACAGGGCGATGAACACTGAAGCTTTCTTT
TRBV7-2	.	TRBJ2-7	.	CASNRGWGSEQYF	TGTGCCAGCAACCGTGGGTGGGGCAGCGAGCAGTACTTC
TRBV9	.	TRBJ2-7	TRBD1	CASSPMTGLREQYF	TGTGCCAGCAGCCCAATGACAGGGCTGAGGGAGCAGTACTTC
TRBV7-9	few	TRBJ1-3	.	CASSLQTEGNTIYF	TGTGCCAGCAGCCTTCAGACGGAGGGAAACACCATATATTTT
TRBV2	.	TRBJ2-6	TRBD1	CASSGTGAGSGANVLTF	TGTGCCAGCAGCGGGACAGGGGCTGGCTCTGGGGCCAACGTCCTGACTTTC
TRBV19	few	TRBJ2-7	TRBD2	CASTMRPSGDEQYF	TGTGCCAGTACCATGAGGCCTAGCGGGGACGAGCAGTACTTC
TRBV19	.	TRBJ1-1	.	CASSTWAVGGVTEAFF	TGTGCCAGTAGCACCTGGGCCGTCGGGGGGGTCACTGAAGCTTTCTTT
TRBV6-6	.	TRBJ2-7	TRBD1	CASTVPGTATYEQYF	TGTGCCAGCACTGTGCCCGGGACAGCTACTTACGAGCAGTACTTC
TRBV5-1	.	TRBJ2-7	TRBD1	CASSFTGTGAWEQYF	TGCGCCAGCAGCTTTACCGGGACAGGGGCCTGGGAGCAGTACTTC
TRBV15	.	TRBJ1-1	.	CATSRDRENTEAFF	TGTGCCACCAGCAGAGACAGGGAGAACACTGAAGCTTTCTTT
TRBV10-3	.	TRBJ2-7	TRBD2	CAIRRGLAEAYEQYF	TGTGCCATCAGACGAGGACTAGCGGAGGCCTACGAGCAGTACTTC
TRBV28	few	TRBJ1-2	.	CASSPQGSQFEGYTF	TGTGCCAGCAGTCCCCAGGGGTCCCAATTTGAGGGCTACACCTTC
TRBV6-5	.	TRBJ1-2	.	CASSYGGGGYGYTF	TGTGCCAGCAGTTACGGGGGTGGGGGGTATGGCTACACCTTC
TRBV5-1	few	TRBJ1-4	TRBD1	CASSFSTGTAFGKLFF	TGCGCCAGCAGCTTTTCGACCGGGACAGCCTTCGGAAAACTGTTTTTT
TRBV5-1	few	TRBJ1-3	.	CASSLDISGNTIYF	TGCGCCAGCAGCTTGGACATTTCTGGAAACACCATATATTTT
TRBV9	few	TRBJ1-1	.	CASSVVSLPGGAFF	TGTGCCAGCAGCGTAGTAAGCCTCCCAGGAGGAGCTTTCTTT
TRBV7-2	few	TRBJ1-4	TRBD1	CASSQDRARNEKLFF	TGTGCCAGCAGCCAGGACAGGGCCCGAAATGAAAAACTGTTTTTT
TRBV18	few	TRBJ2-3	TRBD1	CASSPGTGTDTQYF	TGTGCCAGCTCGCCGGGGACAGGCACAGATACGCAGTATTTT
TRBV28	.	TRBJ1-3	TRBD1	CASSDRRGRNTIYF	TGTGCCAGCAGTGACCGCAGGGGGCGGAACACCATATATTTT
TRBV11-1	.	TRBJ2-7	TRBD1	CASSRRGGGEQYF	TGTGCCAGCAGCAGACGAGGGGGCGGGGAGCAGTACTTC
TRBV13	.	TRBJ2-3	TRBD1	CASSSGTGADTQYF	TGTGCCAGCAGCTCCGGGACAGGGGCAGATACGCAGTATTTT
TRBV5-1	.	TRBJ2-1	.	CASSLSGWSGDEQFF	TGCGCCAGCAGCTTGAGTGGGTGGTCAGGCGATGAGCAGTTCTTC
TRBV2	.	TRBJ2-2	TRBD2	CASKREVNTGELFF	TGTGCCAGCAAGCGGGAGGTGAACACCGGGGAGCTGTTTTTT
TRBV21-1	once	TRBJ2-7	.	CASSKERGASYEQYF	TGTGCCAGCAGCAAAGAGAGAGGTGCCTCCTACGAGCAGTACTTC
TRBV11-3	.	TRBJ1-2	TRBD1	CASTEAHQPQGESNYGYTF	TGTGCCAGCACGGAAGCCCACCAACCACAGGGGGAATCTAACTATGGCTACACCTTC
TRBV6-5	.	TRBJ2-7	.	CASSYYGLTYEQYF	TGTGCCAGCAGTTACTACGGACTGACCTACGAGCAGTACTTC
TRBV23-1	.	TRBJ2-1	.	CARGGLAGEQFF	TGCGCCAGGGGGGGTTTGGCCGGTGAGCAGTTCTTC
TRBV7-9	.	TRBJ1-5	.	CASSSQNSNQPQHF	TGTGCCAGCAGCTCACAGAATAGCAATCAGCCCCAGCATTTT
TRBV7-9	.	TRBJ2-2	.	CASSFGSTGELFF	TGTGCCAGCAGCTTCGGTTCTACCGGGGAGCTGTTTTTT
TRBV7-4	.	TRBJ1-2	TRBD1	CARRKISQGTGMYNYGYTF	TGTGCCAGAAGAAAAATCTCACAAGGGACAGGGATGTACAACTATGGCTACACCTTC
TRBV28	few	TRBJ2-7	TRBD2	CASSFPASGVEQYF	TGTGCCAGCAGTTTCCCGGCTAGCGGGGTCGAGCAGTACTTC
TRBV7-9	once	TRBJ2-1	TRBD2	CASSGGGISSYNEQFF	TGTGCCAGCAGTGGCGGGGGGATCAGCTCCTACAATGAGCAGTTCTTC